This T cell receptor beta chain was observed in a study of cytomegalovirus exposure and HLA in healthy donors. PCR primers comprised 60 Vbeta and 13 Jbeta primers. Sequencing was performed with immunoSEQ multiplex PCR; in TCRdb, only in-frame clones are kept and a portion is missing. This sample has under 40,000 clones, with 81% found just once. Regarding this clone: Antigen unknown.

Notes on the study in general: Equally common other TCR beta chains were less clonally expanded than HLA-associated ones, a later analysis found. Associated with cytomegalovirus, according to the listing, were 150 to 200 TCR beta chains. Later on, analysis showed that most CMV-associated TCR beta chains appeared to be HLA-restricted.

Sequencing input: PBMCs. This TCR was recovered from a woman aged 40 to 49 in good health and CMV-seronegative.

The CDR3 reads CASSRLALRGDEQFF. DNA for the CDR3: TGTGCCAGCAGCCGCTTGGCGTTACGCGGGGATGAGCAGTTCTTC. J is TRBJ2-1 and V is TRBV5-6; TRBD2 might be the D (6 bases). The CDR3 length is 15 residues. V lost 4 bases and J 8 bases, leaving 19 bases between the germline ends. Looked up from germline, CDR1 is SGHDT and CDR2 is YYEEEE.